What follows describes a single T cell receptor (beta chain). This sample was taken from a study of siplizumab effects on memory and regulatory T cells. V dropped 5 bases and J dropped 2 bases, with 10 bases sitting between them. The germline CDR1 and CDR2 sequences are SQVTM and ANQGSEA. The CDR3 sequence is 12 residues long. The data were produced by immunoSEQ multiplex PCR, yet TCRdb's version contains in-frame clones alone and is incomplete. This sample has tens of thousands of clones; about 89% occur once, and the top ten carry approximately 30%. This receptor was obtained from a human donor in good health. This chain uses TRBV29-1 with TRBJ2-7, with D perhaps TRBD1 (6 bases). The sequenced sample consisted of CD8+ T cells sorted from blood. CDR3 in DNA: TGCAGCGTTCGAACAGGGACCTACGAGCAGTACTTC. It translates to CSVRTGTYEQYF.